What follows describes a single T cell receptor beta chain. The antigen is not known. This sample is part of a study of cytomegalovirus exposure and HLA in healthy donors. In the study overall: From HLA-typed donors, an early data release held tens of millions of unique TCRs.

J lost 3 bases, V lost 6 bases, and 11 bases had no gene match. Per germline, CDR1 WNHNN and CDR2 SYGVQD (reference sequence). The CDR3 is made up of 17 amino acids. Study-level findings and limits: It was in a later analysis that TCR association rates were seen to vary by HLA locus, highest for DRB1 and lowest for HLA-C. Follow-up analysis later connected one missense variant in DCLRE1C with trimming of TCR beta V- and J-genes.

PCR used 60 Vbeta primers and 13 Jbeta primers. The protocol was immunoSEQ multiplex PCR, while the TCRdb copy is restricted to in-frame clones and leaves out a portion. The table includes 120,000 to 150,000 clones, 64% detected once. The chain carries TRBV10-1 and TRBJ2-2; 9 bases map to TRBD1. The TCR originated in a woman aged 25 to 39 in good health and CMV-seropositive. Sequencing input: PBMCs. The CDR3 region has the DNA TGCGCCAGCAGCCGGGACAGGGAGGCGGTAGACACCGGGGAGCTGTTTTTT. Translating gives CASSRDREAVDTGELFF.